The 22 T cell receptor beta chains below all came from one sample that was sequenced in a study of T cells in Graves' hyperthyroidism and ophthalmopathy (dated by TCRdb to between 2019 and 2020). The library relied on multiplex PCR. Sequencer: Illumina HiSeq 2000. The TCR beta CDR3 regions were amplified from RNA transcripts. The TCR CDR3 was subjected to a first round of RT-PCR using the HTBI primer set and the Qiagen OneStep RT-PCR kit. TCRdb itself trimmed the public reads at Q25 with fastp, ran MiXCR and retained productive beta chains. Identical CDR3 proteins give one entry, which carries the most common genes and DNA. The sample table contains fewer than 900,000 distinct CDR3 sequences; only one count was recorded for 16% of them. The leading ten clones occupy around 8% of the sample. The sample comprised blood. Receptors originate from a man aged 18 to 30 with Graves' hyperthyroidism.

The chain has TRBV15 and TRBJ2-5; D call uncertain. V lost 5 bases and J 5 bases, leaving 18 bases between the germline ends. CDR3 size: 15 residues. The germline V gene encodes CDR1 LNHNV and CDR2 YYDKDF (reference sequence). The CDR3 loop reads CATSVPGPSRETQYF. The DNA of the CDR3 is TGTGCCACCAGCGTTCCGGGTCCATCAAGGGAGACCCAGTACTTC.

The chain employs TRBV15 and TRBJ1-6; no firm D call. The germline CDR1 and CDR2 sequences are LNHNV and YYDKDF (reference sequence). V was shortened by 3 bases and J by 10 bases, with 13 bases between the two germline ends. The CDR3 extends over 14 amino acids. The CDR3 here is CATSRAGSGSPLHF. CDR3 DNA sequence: TGTGCCACCAGCAGGGCAGGTTCTGGATCACCCCTCCACTTT.

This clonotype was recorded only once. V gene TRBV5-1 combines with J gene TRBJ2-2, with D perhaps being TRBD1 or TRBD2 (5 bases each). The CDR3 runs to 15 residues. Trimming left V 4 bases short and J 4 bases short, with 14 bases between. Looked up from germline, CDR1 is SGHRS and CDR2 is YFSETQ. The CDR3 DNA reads TGCGCCAGCAGCCGAATAGAGGGGTTCACCGGGGAGCTGTTTTTT. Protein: CASSRIEGFTGELFF. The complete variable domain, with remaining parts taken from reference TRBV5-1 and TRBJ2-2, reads KAGVTQTPRYLIKTRGQQVTLSCSPISGHRSVSWYQQTPGQGLQFLFEYFSETQRNKGNFPGRFSGRQFSNSRSEMNVSTLELGDSALYLCASSRIEGFTGELFFGEGSRLTVL.

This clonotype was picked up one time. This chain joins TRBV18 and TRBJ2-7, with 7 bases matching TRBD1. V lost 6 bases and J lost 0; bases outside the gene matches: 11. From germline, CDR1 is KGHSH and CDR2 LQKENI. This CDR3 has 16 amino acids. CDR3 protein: CASSSPSGQASYEQYF. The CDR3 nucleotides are TGTGCCAGCTCTTCACCGTCAGGACAGGCCTCCTACGAGCAGTACTTC.

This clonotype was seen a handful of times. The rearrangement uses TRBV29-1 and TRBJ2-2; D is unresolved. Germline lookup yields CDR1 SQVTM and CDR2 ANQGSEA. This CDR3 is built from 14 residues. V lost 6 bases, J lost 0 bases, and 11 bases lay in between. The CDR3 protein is CSVQGRTNTGELFF. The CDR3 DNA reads TGCAGCGTCCAAGGCAGAACGAACACCGGGGAGCTGTTTTTT.

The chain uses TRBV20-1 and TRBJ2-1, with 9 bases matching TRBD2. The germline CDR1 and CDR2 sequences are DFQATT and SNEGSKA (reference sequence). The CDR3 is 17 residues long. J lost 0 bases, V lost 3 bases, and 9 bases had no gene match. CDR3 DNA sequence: TGCAGTGCTAGTGGGCCTAGCGGGACGAGCTCCTACAATGAGCAGTTCTTC. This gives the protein CSASGPSGTSSYNEQFF.

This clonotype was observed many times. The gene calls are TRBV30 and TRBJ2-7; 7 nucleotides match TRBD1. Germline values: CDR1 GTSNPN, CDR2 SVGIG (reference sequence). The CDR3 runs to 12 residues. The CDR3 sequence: CASTGLTYEQYF. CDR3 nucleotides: TGTGCGTCGACAGGGCTAACCTACGAGCAGTACTTC.

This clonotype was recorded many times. The CDR3 reads CASSLTGRQGKSSGANVLTF. The DNA for the CDR3 is TGTGCCAGCAGCTTAACGGGGAGACAGGGGAAGAGCTCTGGGGCCAACGTCCTGACTTTC. The rearrangement links TRBV7-3 to TRBJ2-6; 8 bases map to TRBD1. The CDR3 contains 20 residues. Trimming cost V 0 bases and J 0 bases; bases outside gene matches: 10. Germline CDR1 reads SGHTA; CDR2 reads FQGTGA. Filled out from reference TRBV7-3 and TRBJ2-6, the complete variable domain reads GAGVSQTPSNKVTEKGKYVELRCDPISGHTALYWYRQSLGQGPEFLIYFQGTGAADDSGLPNDRFFAVRPEGSVSTLKIQRTERGDSAVYLCASSLTGRQGKSSGANVLTFGAGSRLTVL.

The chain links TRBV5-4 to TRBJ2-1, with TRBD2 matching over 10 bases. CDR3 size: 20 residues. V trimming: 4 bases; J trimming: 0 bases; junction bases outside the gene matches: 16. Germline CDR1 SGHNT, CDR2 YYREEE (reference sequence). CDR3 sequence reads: CASSAPGVAGGPSSYNEQFF. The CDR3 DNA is TGTGCCAGCAGCGCCCCCGGAGTAGCGGGAGGCCCGAGCTCCTACAATGAGCAGTTCTTC.

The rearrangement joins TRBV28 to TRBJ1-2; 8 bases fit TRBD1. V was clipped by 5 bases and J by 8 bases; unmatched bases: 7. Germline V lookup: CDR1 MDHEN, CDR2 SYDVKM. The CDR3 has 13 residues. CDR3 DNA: TGTGCCAGCAGTGCAAAAGACAGGGGCGGCTACACCTTC. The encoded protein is CASSAKDRGGYTF.

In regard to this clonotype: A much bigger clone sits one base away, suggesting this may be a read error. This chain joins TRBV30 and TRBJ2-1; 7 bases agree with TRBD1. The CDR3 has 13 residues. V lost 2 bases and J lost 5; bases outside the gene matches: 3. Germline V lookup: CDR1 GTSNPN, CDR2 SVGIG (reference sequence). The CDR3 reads CAWSRDSHNEQFF. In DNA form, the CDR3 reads TGTGCCTGGAGTCGGGACAGCCACAATGAGCAGTTCTTC.

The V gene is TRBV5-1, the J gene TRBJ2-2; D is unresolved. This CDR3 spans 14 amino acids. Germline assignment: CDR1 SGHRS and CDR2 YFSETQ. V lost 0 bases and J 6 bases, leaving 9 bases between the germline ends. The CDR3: CASSLEVPPGELFF. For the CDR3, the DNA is TGCGCCAGCAGCTTGGAGGTTCCCCCCGGGGAGCTGTTTTTT. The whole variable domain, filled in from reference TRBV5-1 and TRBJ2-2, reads KAGVTQTPRYLIKTRGQQVTLSCSPISGHRSVSWYQQTPGQGLQFLFEYFSETQRNKGNFPGRFSGRQFSNSRSEMNVSTLELGDSALYLCASSLEVPPGELFFGEGSRLTVL.

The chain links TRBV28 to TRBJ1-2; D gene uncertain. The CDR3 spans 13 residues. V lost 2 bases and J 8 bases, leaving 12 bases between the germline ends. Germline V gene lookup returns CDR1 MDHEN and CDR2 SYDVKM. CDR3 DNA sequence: TGTGCCAGCAGTTTAGTGGCCCAACGGGGCTACACCTTC. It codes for CASSLVAQRGYTF.

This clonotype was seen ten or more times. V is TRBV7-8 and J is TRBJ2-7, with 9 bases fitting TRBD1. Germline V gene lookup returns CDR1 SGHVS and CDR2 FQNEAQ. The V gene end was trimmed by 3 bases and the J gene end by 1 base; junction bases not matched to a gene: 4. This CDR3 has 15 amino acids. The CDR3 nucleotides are TGTGCCAGCAGCTTTGTGACAGGGGGTTCCTACGAGCAGTACTTC. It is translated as CASSFVTGGSYEQYF.

Written as DNA, the CDR3 is TGTGCCAGCAGCCTCCTAGCGGGCTCCTTCTACGAGCAGTACTTC. Amino acids: CASSLLAGSFYEQYF. This sequence joins TRBV7-2 and TRBJ2-7, with TRBD2 identical over 8 bases. The CDR3 sequence is 15 residues long. CDR1 SGHTA and CDR2 FQGNSA come from the germline V gene. The V and J ends lost 5 bases and 3 bases, in that order; junction bases with no gene match: 9.

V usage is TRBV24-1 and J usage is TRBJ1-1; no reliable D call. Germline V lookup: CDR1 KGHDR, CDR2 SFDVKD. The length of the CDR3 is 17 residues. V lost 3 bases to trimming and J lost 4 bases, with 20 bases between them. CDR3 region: CATSDLTSASGITEAFF. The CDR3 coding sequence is TGTGCCACCAGTGATCTAACTTCAGCGTCGGGGATCACTGAAGCTTTCTTT.

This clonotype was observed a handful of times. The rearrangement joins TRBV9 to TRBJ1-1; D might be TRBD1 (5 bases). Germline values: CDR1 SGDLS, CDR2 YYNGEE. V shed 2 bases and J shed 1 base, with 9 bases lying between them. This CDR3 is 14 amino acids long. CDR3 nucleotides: TGTGCCAGCAGCGTTCAAGGGACGAACACTGAAGCTTTCTTT. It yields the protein CASSVQGTNTEAFF.

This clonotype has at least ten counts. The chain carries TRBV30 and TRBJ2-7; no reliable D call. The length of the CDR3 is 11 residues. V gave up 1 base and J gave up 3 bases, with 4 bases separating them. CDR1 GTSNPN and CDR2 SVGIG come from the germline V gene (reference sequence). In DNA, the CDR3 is TGTGCCTGGAGTGAAGTCTACGAGCAGTACTTC. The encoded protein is CAWSEVYEQYF.

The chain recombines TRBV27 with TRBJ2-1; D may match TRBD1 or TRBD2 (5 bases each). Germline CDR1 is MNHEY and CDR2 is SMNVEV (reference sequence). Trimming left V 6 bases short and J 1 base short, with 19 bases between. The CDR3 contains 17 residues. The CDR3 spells CASSLFPSGPSYNEQFF. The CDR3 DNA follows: TGTGCCAGCAGCCTTTTCCCGTCGGGACCTTCCTACAATGAGCAGTTCTTC.

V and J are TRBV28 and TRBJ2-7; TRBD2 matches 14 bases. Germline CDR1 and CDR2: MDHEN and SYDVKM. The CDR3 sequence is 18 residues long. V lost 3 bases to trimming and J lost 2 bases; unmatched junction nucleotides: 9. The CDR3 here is CASSLPGTSGRVAYEQYF. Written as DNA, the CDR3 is TGTGCCAGCAGTTTGCCGGGGACTAGCGGGAGAGTCGCCTACGAGCAGTACTTC. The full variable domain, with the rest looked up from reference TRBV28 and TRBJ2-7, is DVKVTQSSRYLVKRTGEKVFLECVQDMDHENMFWYRQDPGLGLRLIYFSYDVKMKEKGDIPEGYSVSREKKERFSLILESASTNQTSMYLCASSLPGTSGRVAYEQYFGPGTRLTVT.

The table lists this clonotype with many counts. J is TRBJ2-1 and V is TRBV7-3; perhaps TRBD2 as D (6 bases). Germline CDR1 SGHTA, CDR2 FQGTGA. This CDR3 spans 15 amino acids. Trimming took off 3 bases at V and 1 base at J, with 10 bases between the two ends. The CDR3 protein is CASSFGGASYNEQFF. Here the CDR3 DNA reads TGTGCCAGCAGCTTCGGAGGGGCTTCCTACAATGAGCAGTTCTTC.

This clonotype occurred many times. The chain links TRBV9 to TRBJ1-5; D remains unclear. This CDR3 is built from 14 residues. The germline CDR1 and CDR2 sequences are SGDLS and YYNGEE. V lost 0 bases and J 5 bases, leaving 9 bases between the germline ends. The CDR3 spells CASSVAGADQPQHF. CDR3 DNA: TGTGCCAGCAGCGTAGCGGGTGCGGATCAGCCCCAGCATTTT.